This T cell receptor (beta chain) derives from a study of CD8 T cells in ankylosing spondylitis. Notes on the study in general: Both synovial fluid and blood in reactive arthritis had previously been reported to carry some motif variants. Ankylosing spondylitis blood appeared to be characterized by a TCR beta motif of under 10 highly homologous variants.

Germline V lookup: CDR1 SGHNT, CDR2 YENEEA. The CDR3 consists of 15 residues. V shed 4 bases, J shed 8 bases, and the junction held 8 bases outside the gene matches. This clonotype was seen a handful of times. Its antigen is not identified. Generation of TCR beta libraries employed quantitative 5'-RACE incorporating molecular barcodes. Via MiXCR, TCRdb re-called the 5' RACE reads, giving one row per CDR3 protein. This sample has 200,000 or so distinct CDR3 sequences, with 10% to 15% found just once. The sequence was obtained from a female donor with ankylosing spondylitis or in good health (not recorded which). Sample: blood, either unsorted or a sorted T cell fraction (not recorded which). This chain joins TRBV11-3 and TRBJ2-3, with TRBD2 identical over 11 bases. CDR3 in DNA: TGTGCCAGCAGCTCTGGGACTAGCGGCGCCCGTACGCAGTATTTT. Encoded protein: CASSSGTSGARTQYF.